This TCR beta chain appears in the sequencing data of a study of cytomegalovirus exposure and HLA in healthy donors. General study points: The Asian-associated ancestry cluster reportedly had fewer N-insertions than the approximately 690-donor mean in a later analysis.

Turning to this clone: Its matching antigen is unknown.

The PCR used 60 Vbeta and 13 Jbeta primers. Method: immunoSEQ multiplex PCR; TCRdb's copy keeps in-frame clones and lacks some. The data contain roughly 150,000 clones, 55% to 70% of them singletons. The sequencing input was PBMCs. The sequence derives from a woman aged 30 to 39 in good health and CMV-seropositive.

Written as DNA, the CDR3 is TGTGCCAGCAGCTTGACCGGGACAGGGGGAGTGGTCGAGCAGTACTTC. Its translation: CASSLTGTGGVVEQYF. The chain couples TRBV7-9 to TRBJ2-7; 11 bases are shared with TRBD1. From germline, CDR1 is SEHNR and CDR2 FQNEAQ (reference sequence). The CDR3 has 16 residues. The ends lost 3 bases at V and 6 bases at J; junction bases unmatched: 10.